The entry below describes one TCR beta chain. This sample is drawn from a study of blood T cell repertoires in COVID-19. CDR3 size: 15 residues. V lost 0 bases to trimming and J lost 0 bases; unmatched junction nucleotides: 2. Germline CDR1 and CDR2: SGHVS and FQNEAQ. Produced via immunoSEQ multiplex PCR; TCRdb's table is partial and in-frame only. The sample yields a few hundred thousand clones, around 82% seen once. Sequenced sample: peripheral blood. This TCR derives from a woman in her 30s who had recovered from COVID-19. V gene TRBV7-8 combines with J gene TRBJ2-7, with 7 bases identical to TRBD1. The CDR3 nucleotides are TGTGCCAGCAGCTTAGCCGGACAGGTCTCCTACGAGCAGTACTTC. Residues: CASSLAGQVSYEQYF.